This T cell receptor (beta chain) came from a study of blood T cells in healthy people across ages. The second PCR ran about 6 to 11 cycles with a sample-barcoded 5' primer and J-beta primers. TCRdb fed the 5' RACE reads into MiXCR, producing one record per CDR3 protein. The repertoire holds approximately 1,700,000 distinct CDR3 sequences, with around 42% as singletons. Healthy Caucasian individuals from Russia aged roughly 6 to 100 were enrolled as donors. Samples each had at least 5.5 micrograms of total RNA extracted. V was pared by 0 bases and J by 2 bases, with 6 bases between. The CDR3 is made up of 14 amino acids. CDR1 is LNHNV, CDR2 YYDKDF, per germline (reference sequence).

This TCR came from a human donor in good health. The genes are TRBV15 and TRBJ2-3, with D uncertain. What was sequenced was blood. DNA for the CDR3: TGTGCCACCAGCAGAGATCTAGACACAGATACGCAGTATTTT. Its translation is CATSRDLDTDTQYF.